The present T cell receptor beta chain was sequenced within a study of cytotoxic CD8 clonotypes in ibrutinib-treated CLL. Clones were sequenced by immunoSEQ multiplex PCR, and TCRdb holds only the in-frame ones, with some missing. This sample has some 310,000 clones, with roughly 79% found just once. Study-level findings and limits: A rise in clonality was seen at ibrutinib response, and a fall back toward baseline was seen at progression. Public clonotypes, an uncommon group, contracted or remained stable on treatment. Sustained-remission and progressing patients had unequal sampling times.

As for this clone: Its cognate antigen is unknown.

Germline V lookup: CDR1 SGHDT, CDR2 YYEEEE. V was clipped by 4 bases and J by 0 bases, with 11 bases between them. The CDR3 covers 15 residues. The specimen was PBMCs, collected before ibrutinib treatment. The TCR was taken from a human donor with chronic lymphocytic leukemia. The chain links TRBV5-6 to TRBJ2-1; D not resolved. As DNA, the CDR3 is TGTGCCAGCAGCGTAACAAGATACTCCTACAATGAGCAGTTCTTC. Protein: CASSVTRYSYNEQFF.